Here is one TCR beta chain with its context. The sample originates from a study of blood T cell repertoires in COVID-19. Looking at the study overall: The United States, Italy and Spain supplied acute and convalescent COVID-19 samples.

Generated by immunoSEQ multiplex PCR, the TCRdb table keeps only in-frame clones and is missing some. The sample records 100,000 to 150,000 clones, around 82% being singletons. This CDR3 region has 14 residues. Trimming left V 0 bases short and J 8 bases short, with 12 bases between. In germline, CDR1 is SGHNT, CDR2 YYREEE (reference sequence). The sequenced sample was peripheral blood. This sequence joins TRBV5-4 and TRBJ2-1; the D gene is possibly TRBD1 (5 bases). The receptor was isolated from a man between 60 and 75 years old with acute or convalescent COVID-19. The CDR3 DNA follows: TGTGCCAGCAGCTTGGCCCAGGGCTGGGATGAGCAGTTCTTC. This gives the protein CASSLAQGWDEQFF.